A single sample is the source of the 24 T cell receptor beta chains below, sequenced in a study of cytomegalovirus exposure and HLA in healthy donors. The protocol was immunoSEQ multiplex PCR, while the TCRdb copy is restricted to in-frame clones and leaves out a portion. The table records 200,000 to 300,000 clones, about 87% of them present only once. Sequenced: PBMCs. The receptors derive from a young man in good health and CMV-seronegative.

CDR3 loop: CASNGLAGTGELFF. The DNA for the CDR3 is TGTGCCAGCAATGGACTAGCGGGCACCGGGGAGCTGTTTTTT. The chain has TRBV28 and TRBJ2-2; 11 nucleotides match TRBD2. The germline gives CDR1 MDHEN, CDR2 SYDVKM. V dropped 7 bases and J dropped 4; count of bases not matched to a gene: 2. The CDR3 extends over 14 amino acids.

The DNA for the CDR3 is TGCGCCAGCAGCCTGACGGGGGACAGGGGGCGAAATCAGCCCCAGCATTTT. Translation: CASSLTGDRGRNQPQHF. The V call is TRBV4-3, the J call TRBJ1-5, with 12 bases aligning to TRBD1. This CDR3 is 17 amino acids long. The V gene end was trimmed by 4 bases and the J gene end by 4 bases; junction bases not matched to a gene: 8. Germline V gives CDR1 LGHNA, CDR2 YSLEER.

This clone was observed once. This sequence joins TRBV7-8 and TRBJ2-7, with 11 bases identical to TRBD2. Trimming removed 2 bases from V and 4 bases from J; junction bases left unmatched: 7. This CDR3 comprises 16 residues. Per germline, CDR1 SGHVS and CDR2 FQNEAQ. This CDR3 reads CASSLPLAGGWYEQYF. DNA for the CDR3: TGTGCCAGCAGCTTACCCCTAGCGGGAGGATGGTACGAGCAGTACTTC.

V gene TRBV9 combines with J gene TRBJ2-1, with 8 bases identical to TRBD2. From germline, CDR1 is SGDLS and CDR2 YYNGEE. The CDR3 consists of 15 residues. J was trimmed by 8 bases and V by 0 bases; bases with no gene match: 7. In DNA form, the CDR3 reads TGTGCCAGCAGCGTAGGGGCGGGACTAGTGCATGAGCAGTTCTTC. This encodes CASSVGAGLVHEQFF.

The rearrangement uses TRBV6-1 and TRBJ1-6; D ambiguous. There are 12 residues in the CDR3. Per germline, CDR1 MNHNS and CDR2 SASEGT. Trimming shortened V by 7 bases and J by 7 bases, and 8 bases separated the two germline ends. CDR3 in amino acids: CASTGWNSPLHF. CDR3 DNA: TGTGCCAGCACAGGTTGGAATTCACCCCTCCACTTT.

The chain employs TRBV10-1 and TRBJ2-1; D remains unclear. CDR1 is WNHNN and CDR2 is SYGVQD in the germline V gene (reference sequence). Trimming took off 4 bases at V and 7 bases at J, with 8 bases between the two ends. The CDR3 contains 12 residues. CDR3 DNA sequence: TGCGCCAGCAGTGGCCTCGGGAATGAGCAGTTCTTC. The encoded protein is CASSGLGNEQFF.

This sequence joins TRBV5-1 and TRBJ2-7; TRBD2 matches 12 bases. V was pared by 0 bases and J by 3 bases, with 4 bases of the junction left unmatched. CDR3 size: 16 residues. From germline, CDR1 is SGHRS and CDR2 YFSETQ. CDR3 residues: CASSLASGGGNYEQYF. As DNA, the CDR3 is TGCGCCAGCAGCTTGGCTAGCGGGGGGGGAAACTACGAGCAGTACTTC.

The V and J genes are TRBV2 and TRBJ1-5; perhaps TRBD1 as D (5 bases). Trimming cost V 3 bases and J 2 bases, with 11 bases left between them. CDR1 and CDR2 from the germline V gene are SNHLY and FYNNEI. This CDR3 is built from 15 residues. Here the CDR3 reads CASSDWGGGNQPQHF. As DNA, the CDR3 is TGTGCCAGCAGTGATTGGGGAGGGGGCAATCAGCCCCAGCATTTT. The whole variable domain, remainder taken from reference TRBV2 and TRBJ1-5, is EPEVTQTPSHQVTQMGQEVILRCVPISNHLYFYWYRQILGQKVEFLVSFYNNEISEKSEIFDDQFSVERPDGSNFTLKIRSTKLEDSAMYFCASSDWGGGNQPQHFGDGTRLSIL.

This chain links TRBV18 with TRBJ2-5; maybe TRBD1 (5 bases). Per the germline V gene, CDR1 is KGHSH and CDR2 is LQKENI. The V gene lost 6 bases and the J gene lost 1 base, with 15 bases spanning the gap. The CDR3 contains 15 residues. CDR3 coding DNA: TGTGCCAGCTCTCAAATGGTCAGGGTCCAAGAGACCCAGTACTTC. It codes for CASSQMVRVQETQYF.

This clone occurred once. The rearrangement links TRBV7-9 to TRBJ2-1; TRBD1 matches 9 bases. The ends lost 7 bases at V and 4 bases at J; junction bases unmatched: 5. This CDR3 has 14 residues. Per germline, CDR1 SEHNR and CDR2 FQNEAQ (reference sequence). This CDR3 is CASKPGTGYNEQFF. CDR3 in DNA: TGTGCCAGCAAGCCCGGGACAGGGTACAATGAGCAGTTCTTC.

The rearrangement links TRBV29-1 to TRBJ2-6; 10 bases align to TRBD1. The CDR3 runs to 16 residues. V shed 5 bases and J 2 bases; nucleotides not matched to a gene: 6. In germline, CDR1 is SQVTM, CDR2 ANQGSEA. CDR3 residues: CSVSGTGVTGANVLTF. The DNA of the CDR3 is TGCAGCGTTTCCGGGACAGGGGTTACTGGGGCCAACGTCCTGACTTTC.

The gene calls are TRBV9 and TRBJ2-4; perhaps TRBD2 as D (6 bases). The CDR3 is made up of 12 amino acids. The V gene's germline CDR1 is SGDLS and CDR2 YYNGEE. Trimming stripped 0 bases from V and 11 bases from J, with 9 bases between. The CDR3 sequence is CASSVEGEVQYF. CDR3 nucleotides: TGTGCCAGCAGCGTAGAAGGGGAGGTTCAGTACTTC.

This clone was observed a handful of times. The chain recombines TRBV28 with TRBJ2-1; TRBD1 matches at 10 bases. The CDR3 contains 16 residues. Trimming took 1 base from V and 4 from J; bases not matched to a gene: 4. Per the germline V gene, CDR1 is MDHEN and CDR2 is SYDVKM. The CDR3 DNA reads TGTGCCAGCAGTTTATTCTGGGACAGGGGTTACAATGAGCAGTTCTTC. Protein sequence: CASSLFWDRGYNEQFF. Supplemented by reference TRBV28 and TRBJ2-1, the full variable domain reads DVKVTQSSRYLVKRTGEKVFLECVQDMDHENMFWYRQDPGLGLRLIYFSYDVKMKEKGDIPEGYSVSREKKERFSLILESASTNQTSMYLCASSLFWDRGYNEQFFGPGTRLTVL.

This chain links TRBV29-1 with TRBJ1-3; possible D gene TRBD1, 5 bases. Germline V gene lookup returns CDR1 SQVTM and CDR2 ANQGSEA. V lost 4 bases and J lost 4, with 14 bases in between. This CDR3 is built from 14 residues. The chain's CDR3 is CSVGGMTVGNTIYF. CDR3 nucleotide sequence: TGCAGCGTTGGGGGCATGACAGTCGGAAACACCATATATTTT.

V is TRBV5-1 and J is TRBJ2-3; tentatively, D is TRBD2 (6 bases). This CDR3 spans 17 amino acids. Per germline, CDR1 SGHRS and CDR2 YFSETQ. Trimming removed 4 bases at V and 2 bases at J, with 20 bases between. The CDR3 sequence is CASSPWGSGTNTDTQYF. CDR3 bases: TGCGCCAGCAGCCCCTGGGGTAGCGGTACAAACACAGATACGCAGTATTTT.

The CDR3 is CASSRWGGGNTIYF. CDR3 DNA sequence: TGTGCCAGCAGCCGATGGGGCGGCGGAAACACCATATATTTT. V is TRBV6-6 and J is TRBJ1-3, with D perhaps matching TRBD1 (5 bases). V lost 6 bases and J 4 bases, leaving 13 bases between the germline ends. Germline V gives CDR1 MNHNY, CDR2 SVGAGI (reference sequence). This CDR3 has 14 residues.

The chain employs TRBV30 and TRBJ2-7; perhaps TRBD1 as D (6 bases). V lost 0 bases and J 2 bases, leaving 14 bases between the germline ends. CDR1 and CDR2 from the germline V gene are GTSNPN and SVGIG (reference sequence). The CDR3 contains 15 residues. Written as DNA, the CDR3 is TGTGCCTGGAGTGTCGGCCCAGGGGCCCCCTACGAGCAGTACTTC. Its protein product is CAWSVGPGAPYEQYF. The full variable domain, its missing parts supplied by reference TRBV30 and TRBJ2-7, is SQTIHQWPATLVQPVGSPLSLECTVEGTSNPNLYWYRQAAGRGLQLLFYSVGIGQISSEVPQNLSASRPQDRQFILSSKKLLLSDSGFYLCAWSVGPGAPYEQYFGPGTRLTVT.

The rearrangement links TRBV5-1 to TRBJ1-1; D call uncertain. Trimming shortened V by 0 bases and J by 5 bases, and 8 bases separated the two germline ends. CDR1 is SGHRS, CDR2 YFSETQ, per germline. CDR3 length equals 13 residues. CDR3 nucleotide sequence: TGCGCCAGCAGCTTGGGAATGCAGACTGAAGCTTTCTTT. This translates into CASSLGMQTEAFF. Drawing the rest from reference TRBV5-1 and TRBJ1-1, the complete variable domain is KAGVTQTPRYLIKTRGQQVTLSCSPISGHRSVSWYQQTPGQGLQFLFEYFSETQRNKGNFPGRFSGRQFSNSRSEMNVSTLELGDSALYLCASSLGMQTEAFFGQGTRLTVV.

The chain has TRBV11-2 and TRBJ2-7, with D possibly matching TRBD1 (5 bases). Germline V lookup: CDR1 SGHAT, CDR2 FQNNGV. Trimming took off 6 bases at V and 4 bases at J, with 19 bases between the two ends. The CDR3 runs to 15 residues. The CDR3 is CASSHYRQKEYEQYF. CDR3 sequence (DNA): TGTGCCAGCAGTCACTACCGACAGAAGGAGTACGAGCAGTACTTC.

CDR3 protein: CAIRWTGDSPLHF. DNA for the CDR3: TGTGCCATCAGGTGGACCGGGGATTCACCCCTCCACTTT. V and J are TRBV10-3 and TRBJ1-6, with D unresolved. CDR1 and CDR2 (germline): ENHRY, SYGVKD. With 6 bases removed from V and 8 bases from J, the gap between germline ends came to 11 bases. The CDR3 is made up of 13 amino acids.

This chain uses TRBV4-1 with TRBJ2-3, with 9 bases fitting TRBD1. The ends lost 6 bases at V and 1 base at J; junction bases unmatched: 5. CDR3 length equals 15 residues. The germline gives CDR1 MGHRA, CDR2 YSYEKL. The CDR3 loop reads CASSRTGDGTDTQYF. The CDR3 region has the DNA TGCGCCAGCAGTCGGACAGGGGACGGCACAGATACGCAGTATTTT.

V gene TRBV2 combines with J gene TRBJ2-2; no reliable D call. CDR3 length equals 12 residues. CDR1 SNHLY and CDR2 FYNNEI come from the germline V gene. Deletions cut 4 bases from V and 3 bases from J, with 3 bases between. The CDR3 DNA follows: TGTGCCAGCAGTGGAGACACCGGGGAGCTGTTTTTT. This gives the protein CASSGDTGELFF.

The chain uses TRBV28 and TRBJ1-5; D possibly corresponds to TRBD1 (6 bases). There are 15 residues in the CDR3. CDR1 is MDHEN and CDR2 is SYDVKM in the germline V gene. V gave up 9 bases and J gave up 0 bases, with 15 bases separating them. In DNA form, the CDR3 reads TGTGCCAGTCTAGACAGGATTAATAGCAATCAGCCCCAGCATTTT. Protein: CASLDRINSNQPQHF. Filled out from reference TRBV28 and TRBJ1-5, the complete variable domain reads DVKVTQSSRYLVKRTGEKVFLECVQDMDHENMFWYRQDPGLGLRLIYFSYDVKMKEKGDIPEGYSVSREKKERFSLILESASTNQTSMYLCASLDRINSNQPQHFGDGTRLSIL.

The chain recombines TRBV7-9 with TRBJ1-1; D is uncertain. CDR3 size: 13 residues. CDR1 and CDR2 from the germline V gene are SEHNR and FQNEAQ (reference sequence). V was pared by 3 bases and J by 3 bases, with 8 bases between. The CDR3: CASSLAVDTEAFF. The DNA of the CDR3 is TGTGCCAGCAGCTTGGCAGTGGACACTGAAGCTTTCTTT.